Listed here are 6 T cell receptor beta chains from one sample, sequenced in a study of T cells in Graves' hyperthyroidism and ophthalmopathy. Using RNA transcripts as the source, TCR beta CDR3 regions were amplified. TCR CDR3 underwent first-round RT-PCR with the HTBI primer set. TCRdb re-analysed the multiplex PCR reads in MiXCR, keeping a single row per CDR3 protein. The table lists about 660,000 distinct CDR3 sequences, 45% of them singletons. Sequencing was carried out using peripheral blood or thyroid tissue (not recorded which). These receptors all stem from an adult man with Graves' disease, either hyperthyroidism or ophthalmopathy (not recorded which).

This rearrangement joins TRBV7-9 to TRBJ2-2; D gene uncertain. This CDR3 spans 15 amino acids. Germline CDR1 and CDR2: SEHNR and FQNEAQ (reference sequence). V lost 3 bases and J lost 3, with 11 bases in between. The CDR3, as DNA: TGTGCCAGCAGCTTCCCCGGACGCTACACCGGGGAGCTGTTTTTT. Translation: CASSFPGRYTGELFF.

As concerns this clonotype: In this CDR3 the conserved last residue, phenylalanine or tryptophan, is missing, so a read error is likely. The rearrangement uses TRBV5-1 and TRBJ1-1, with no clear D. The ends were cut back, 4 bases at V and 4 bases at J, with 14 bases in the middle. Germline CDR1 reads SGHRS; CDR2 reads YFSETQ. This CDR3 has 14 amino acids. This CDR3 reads CASSPGPPGTEAFS. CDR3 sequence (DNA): TGCGCCAGCAGCCCCGGACCCCCCGGCACTGAAGCTTTCTCT.

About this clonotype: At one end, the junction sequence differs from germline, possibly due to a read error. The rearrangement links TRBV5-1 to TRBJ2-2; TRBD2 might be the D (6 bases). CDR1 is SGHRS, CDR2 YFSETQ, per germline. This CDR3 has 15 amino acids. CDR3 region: CASSLRQTNTGGLFF. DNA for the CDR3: TGCGCCAGCAGCTTGCGTCAGACGAACACCGGGGGGCTGTTTTTT.

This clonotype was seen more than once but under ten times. The CDR3 DNA is TGTGCCAGCAGCTTATATACAGGGGGTCAAAATGAAAAACTGTTTTTT. Its translation is CASSLYTGGQNEKLFF. V usage is TRBV7-8 and J usage is TRBJ1-4; 8 bases line up with TRBD1. The CDR3 runs 16 residues. V trimming: 2 bases; J trimming: 5 bases; junction bases outside the gene matches: 7. Germline CDR1 is SGHVS and CDR2 is FQNEAQ. Variable domain in full (rest from reference TRBV7-8 and TRBJ1-4): GAGVSQSPRYKVAKRGQDVALRCDPISGHVSLFWYQQALGQGPEFLTYFQNEAQLDKSGLPSDRFFAERPEGSVSTLKIQRTQQEDSAVYLCASSLYTGGQNEKLFFGSGTQLSVL.

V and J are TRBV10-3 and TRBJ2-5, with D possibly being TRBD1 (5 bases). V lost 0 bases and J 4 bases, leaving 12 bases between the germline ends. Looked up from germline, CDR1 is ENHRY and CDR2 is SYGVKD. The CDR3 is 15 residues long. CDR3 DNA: TGTGCCATCAGTGAGTCCGGGCCCCAGGGAGAGACCCAGTACTTC. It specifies CAISESGPQGETQYF.

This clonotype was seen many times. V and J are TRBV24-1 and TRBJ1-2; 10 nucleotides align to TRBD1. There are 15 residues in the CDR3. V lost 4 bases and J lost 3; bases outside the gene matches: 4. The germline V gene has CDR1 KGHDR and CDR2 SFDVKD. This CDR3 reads CATSDATGGHYGYTF. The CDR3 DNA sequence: TGTGCCACCAGTGACGCGACAGGGGGCCACTATGGCTACACCTTC.